This T cell receptor beta chain was obtained from a study of OX40 agonist ivuxolimab in advanced cancers. V dropped 9 bases and J dropped 10 bases, with 12 bases sitting between them. CDR1 and CDR2 from the germline V gene are SNHLY and FYNNEI. The CDR3 covers 10 residues. Method: immunoSEQ multiplex PCR; TCRdb's copy keeps in-frame clones and lacks some. The sample records some 35,000 clones, over 60% being singletons. The sequencing used CD4+ or CD8+ T cells sorted from blood, collected in a trial of the OX40 agonist ivuxolimab. The TCR sequence derives from an adult with an advanced solid tumor such as melanoma, head and neck, liver or kidney cancer. The chain carries TRBV2 and TRBJ1-1; perhaps TRBD1 as D (6 bases). In nucleotides, the CDR3 is TGTGCCAGTATCACAGGGAGAGCTTTCTTT. Its protein product is CASITGRAFF.